Here is one TCR beta chain with its context. As yet, its antigen is unknown. The authors reverse transcribed all of the isolated RNA, so sequencing captured expressed TCRB transcripts. TCRdb keeps only in-frame clones here, not all; method: immunoSEQ multiplex PCR. The sample shows hundreds of thousands of clones, roughly 13% of them seen only once. V was cut by 0 bases and J by 6 bases, with 10 bases left in between. CDR1 SGDLS and CDR2 YYNGEE come from the germline V gene. This CDR3 has 14 amino acids. The source of the sample is a study of beta chain features in type 1 diabetes. On the study more broadly: Sorted cells numbering roughly 100,000,000 were examined across all samples.

Study-level points and caveats: For Type 1 diabetes patients, all four CD4+ subsets carried TCRB CDR3s that were moderately but significantly shorter. Patients and controls would be equally affected if PCR favored shorter templates. TCRB repertoires of naive, central memory and Treg cells appeared more similar among patients than among healthy donors.

The clonotype was recovered from a man younger than 30 with type 1 diabetes. The chain carries TRBV9 and TRBJ2-1; maybe TRBD1 (6 bases). The sequenced sample was naive CD4+ T cells from blood. For the CDR3, the DNA is TGTGCCAGCAGCGTAGTAGTAGGGGGCAATGAGCAGTTCTTC. It translates to CASSVVVGGNEQFF.